This T cell receptor beta chain originates from a study of Ad26.COV2.S vaccination and SARS-CoV-2 variants. Study at large: Donor joined the COV1001 Ad26.COV2.S trial arm.

Findings and caveats of the study: Possibly, TCR breadth and depth analyses underestimated total T cell responses. Comparability of non-spike TCR breadth was observed across vaccine and placebo recipients. Recipients given vaccine exceeded placebo recipients in spike-specific TCR breadth.

Using immunoSEQ multiplex PCR, the repertoire was profiled, and TCRdb retains in-frame clones only, with some absent. The sample includes fewer than 600,000 clones, roughly nine tenths of them seen just once. In the case of this clone: The antigen is not known.

The length of the CDR3 is 13 residues. V lost 10 bases, J lost 2 bases, and 14 bases lay in between. Noted treatment: around 19 received Ad26.COV2.S at low or high dose, single or two shots; 5 received placebo; per-sample allocation not given. Collection of samples fell on day 63 after the first vaccine or placebo injection. The clonotype comes from a person between 18 and 60 years old who received the Ad26.COV2.S COVID-19 vaccine or a placebo. The V gene is TRBV12-3 or TRBV12-4, the J gene TRBJ1-1, with unresolved D. The sample was peripheral blood, taken in a trial of Ad26.COV2.S vaccine versus placebo. The CDR3 loop is CATIADGNTEAFF. DNA for the CDR3: TGTGCCACCATCGCGGACGGAAACACTGAAGCTTTCTTT.